This is a list of T cell receptor beta chains from one sample in a study of CD8 T cells in Susac syndrome. Using its own MiXCR run on the immunoSEQ multiplex PCR reads, TCRdb lists one record per CDR3 protein. The data hold roughly 200,000 distinct CDR3 sequences, with approximately 95% observed a single time. The sample taken for sequencing was CD4+ T cells from PBMCs. Receptor source: a human donor with multiple sclerosis. CDR3s include the opening cysteine and the closing phenylalanine or tryptophan. The listing skips clone size in some rows; elsewhere it reads once, few, many or a size class.

V,size,CDR3
TRBV29-1,-,CSVASRGYGYTF
TRBV2,-,CASRPEVNTEAFF
TRBV5-4,-,CASSLRSGRSTDTQYF
TRBV7-8,-,CASSLVGQGSARFYEQYF
TRBV19,-,CASSGLAQYF
TRBV20-1,once,CSALTRTGRTGELFF
TRBV21-1,once,CASSSTWDRGNEQFF
TRBV29-1,-,CSVLTSGGKAWPYEQYF
TRBV9,-,CASSARDSRETQYF
TRBV6-1,few,CAARDAENIQYF
TRBV2,-,CASEEGTVNTGELFF
TRBV7-8,-,CASSPSGGASYNEQFF
TRBV29-1,-,CSAQGGGGNQPQHF
TRBV18,-,CASSRPGTGNYGYTF
TRBV20-1,-,CSARAPEAFF
TRBV11-2,-,CASSYRGGQPQHF
TRBV29-1,-,CSVRTTGEETQYF
TRBV29-1,-,CSASRLGTGELFF
TRBV30,-,CAWNSGTNNEQFF
TRBV20-1,-,CAVLMMAGGKYNEQFF
TRBV5-6,-,CASSQYSNQPQHF
TRBV20-1,-,CSLGGGREVADTQYF
TRBV11-2,-,CASSPEGVEAFF
TRBV29-1,-,CSVRPRDRAPNEPQHF
TRBV7-2,-,CASSPRLGNTGELFF